This T cell receptor (beta chain) was sequenced in a study of T cells expressing NK-cell markers. The CDR3 is 17 residues long. From germline, CDR1 is LGHNA and CDR2 YSLEER. TCRdb reanalyzed the 5' RACE reads and collapses them to one entry per CDR3 protein, without DNA. This sample contains about 440,000 distinct CDR3 sequences. The chain carries TRBV4-3 and TRBJ1-4; TCRdb indicates TRBD1, and absent DNA this call remains unverified. This TCR was recovered from a woman aged 18-69 years in good health. The sequenced sample was blood T cells: a sorted CD56 or NKG2C T cell subset, CD4+ or CD8+ T cells, or bulk PBMC T cells (not recorded which). CDR3 residues: CASSQELNGQGREKLFF.